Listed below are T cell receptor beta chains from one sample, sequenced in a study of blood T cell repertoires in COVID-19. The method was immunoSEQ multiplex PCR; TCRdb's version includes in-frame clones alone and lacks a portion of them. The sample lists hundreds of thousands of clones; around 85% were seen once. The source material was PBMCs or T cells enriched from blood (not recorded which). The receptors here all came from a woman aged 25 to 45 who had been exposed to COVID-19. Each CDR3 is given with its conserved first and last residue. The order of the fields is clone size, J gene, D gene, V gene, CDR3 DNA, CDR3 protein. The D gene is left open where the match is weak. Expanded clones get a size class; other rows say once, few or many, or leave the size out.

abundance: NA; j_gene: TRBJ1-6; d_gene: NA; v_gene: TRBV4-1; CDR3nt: TGCGCCAGCAGCCAAGAAGGCGGGGTGATCAATTCACCCCTCCACTTT; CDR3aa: CASSQEGGVINSPLHF
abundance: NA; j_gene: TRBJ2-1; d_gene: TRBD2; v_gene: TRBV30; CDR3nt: TGTGCCTGGGGGTGGCAAGACTTAGCGGGATATGAGCAGTTCTTC; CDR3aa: CAWGWQDLAGYEQFF
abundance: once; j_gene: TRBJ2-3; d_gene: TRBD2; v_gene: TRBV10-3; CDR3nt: TGTGCCATCAACTCGGGACTAGCGGGGGCTCCTAGCACAGATACGCAGTATTTT; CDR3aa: CAINSGLAGAPSTDTQYF
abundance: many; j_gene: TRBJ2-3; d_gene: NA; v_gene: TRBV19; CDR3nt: TGTGCCAGTAGCTCCGGCGGGGGCTGGACAGATACGCAGTATTTT; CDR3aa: CASSSGGGWTDTQYF
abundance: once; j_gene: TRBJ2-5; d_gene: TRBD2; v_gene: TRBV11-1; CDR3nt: TGTGCCAGCAGCTCCGGGGGGTCGGCCGAGGGAGAGACCCAGTACTTC; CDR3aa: CASSSGGSAEGETQYF
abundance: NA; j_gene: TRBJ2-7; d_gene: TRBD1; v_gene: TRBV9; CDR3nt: TGTGCCAGCAGCGTAGCCGACAGGGTATACGAGCAGTACTTC; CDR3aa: CASSVADRVYEQYF
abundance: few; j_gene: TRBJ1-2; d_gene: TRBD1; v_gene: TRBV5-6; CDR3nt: TGTGCCAGCAGCCTAGGGACAGGGAGTTATAGCTATGGCTACACCTTC; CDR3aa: CASSLGTGSYSYGYTF
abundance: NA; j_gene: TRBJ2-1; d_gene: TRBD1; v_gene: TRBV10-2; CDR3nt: TGCGCCAGCAGTGAACCAGGGGACAGGGTACCCAATGAGCAGTTCTTC; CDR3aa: CASSEPGDRVPNEQFF
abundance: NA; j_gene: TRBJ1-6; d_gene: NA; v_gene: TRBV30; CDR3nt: TGTGCCTGGAGTGTAGTTTACAGGTCGAATTCACCCCTCCACTTT; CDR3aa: CAWSVVYRSNSPLHF
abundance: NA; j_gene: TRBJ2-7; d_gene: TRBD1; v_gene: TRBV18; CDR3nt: TGTGCCAGCTCACAGCGACAGGGCTCCTACGAGCAGTACTTC; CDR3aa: CASSQRQGSYEQYF
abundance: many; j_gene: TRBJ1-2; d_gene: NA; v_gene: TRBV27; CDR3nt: TGTGCCAGCAGCCCAGGCCCCCTGGGTAGCGACTATGGCTACACCTTC; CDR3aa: CASSPGPLGSDYGYTF
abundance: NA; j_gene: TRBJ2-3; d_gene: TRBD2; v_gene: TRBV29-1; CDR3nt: TGCAGCGTTGAGTCCGGCGGGGGAACAGATACGCAGTATTTT; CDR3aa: CSVESGGGTDTQYF
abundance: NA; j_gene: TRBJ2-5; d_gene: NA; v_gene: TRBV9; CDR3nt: TGTGCCAGCAGCGTAGAACCCAGCCAAGAGACCCAGTACTTC; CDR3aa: CASSVEPSQETQYF
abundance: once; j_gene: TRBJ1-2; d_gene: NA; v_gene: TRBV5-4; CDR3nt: TGTGCCAGCAGCTTGCGTCGAACAGACGCCGGCTACACCTTC; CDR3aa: CASSLRRTDAGYTF
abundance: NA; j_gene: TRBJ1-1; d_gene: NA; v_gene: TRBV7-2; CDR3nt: TGTGCCAGCAGCTTATTTTCCAGGGAAGCTTTCTTT; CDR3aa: CASSLFSREAFF
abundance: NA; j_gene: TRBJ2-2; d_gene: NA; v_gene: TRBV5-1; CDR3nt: TGCGCCAGCAGCTTGTCCGGTTCGGGCACCGGGGAGCTGTTTTTT; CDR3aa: CASSLSGSGTGELFF
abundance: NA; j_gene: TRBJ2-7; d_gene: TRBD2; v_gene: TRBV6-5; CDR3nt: TGTGCCAGCAGTCACAGGGCGGGAGGGGGACCCGAGCAGTACTTC; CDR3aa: CASSHRAGGGPEQYF
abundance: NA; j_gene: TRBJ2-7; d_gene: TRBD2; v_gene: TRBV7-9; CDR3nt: TGTGCCAGCAGCCTCTCGCTGACTAGCGGGAGTGTCCACGAGCAGTACTTC; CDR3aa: CASSLSLTSGSVHEQYF
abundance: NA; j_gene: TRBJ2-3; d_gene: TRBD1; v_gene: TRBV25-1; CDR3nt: TGTGCCAGCAGCGAAGAAAGCCCCGGGACAGCTAGCACAGATACGCAGTATTTT; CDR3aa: CASSEESPGTASTDTQYF
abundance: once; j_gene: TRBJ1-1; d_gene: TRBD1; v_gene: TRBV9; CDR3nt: TGTGCCAGCAGCGTCGGAATTAGGGACAGCACTGAAGCTTTCTTT; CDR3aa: CASSVGIRDSTEAFF
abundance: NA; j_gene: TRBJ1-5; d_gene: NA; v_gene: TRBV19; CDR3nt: TGTGCCAGTAGCAGGGGAGATAGCAATCAGCCCCAGCATTTT; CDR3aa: CASSRGDSNQPQHF
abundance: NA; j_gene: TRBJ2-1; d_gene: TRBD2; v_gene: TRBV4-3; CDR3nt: TGCGCCAGCAGCCAAGAACCAGCGGGGGTATTCAATGAGCAGTTCTTC; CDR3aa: CASSQEPAGVFNEQFF
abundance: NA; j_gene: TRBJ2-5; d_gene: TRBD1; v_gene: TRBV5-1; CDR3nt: TGCGCCAGCAGCTTGGTAGGACAGGGGTCCGGAGAGACCCAGTACTTC; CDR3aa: CASSLVGQGSGETQYF
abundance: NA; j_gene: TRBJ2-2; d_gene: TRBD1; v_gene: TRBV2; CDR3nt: TGTGCCAGCAGTTCGGGACAGTCGAACACCGGGGAGCTGTTTTTT; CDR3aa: CASSSGQSNTGELFF
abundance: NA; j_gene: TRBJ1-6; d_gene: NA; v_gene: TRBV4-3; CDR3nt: TGCGCCAGCAGCCAAGTCGCAGGGAAGAAAGGTTCACCCCTCCACTTT; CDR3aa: CASSQVAGKKGSPLHF
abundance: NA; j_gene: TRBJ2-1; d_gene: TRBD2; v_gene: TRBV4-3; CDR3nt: TGCGCCAGCAGCCGCATCGGAACTAGCGGGGGGAAATTCGACGAGCAGTTCTTC; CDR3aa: CASSRIGTSGGKFDEQFF
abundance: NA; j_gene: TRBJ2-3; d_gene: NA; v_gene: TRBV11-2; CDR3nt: TGTGCCAGCAGCTTAAGGAGGAGTAGCACAGATACGCAGTATTTT; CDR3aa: CASSLRRSSTDTQYF
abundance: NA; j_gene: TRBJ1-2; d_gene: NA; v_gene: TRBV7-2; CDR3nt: TGTGCCAGCAGCCCCCGGCAGGGTCTTGGCTACACCTTC; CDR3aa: CASSPRQGLGYTF
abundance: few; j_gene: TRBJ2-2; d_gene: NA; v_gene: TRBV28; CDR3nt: TGTGCCAGCAGTTTACTATCTCCGAACACCGGGGAGCTGTTTTTT; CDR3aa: CASSLLSPNTGELFF
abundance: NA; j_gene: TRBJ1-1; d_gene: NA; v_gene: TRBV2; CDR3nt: TGTGCCAGCACGTCCGAGGAGAACACTGAAGCTTTCTTT; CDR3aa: CASTSEENTEAFF
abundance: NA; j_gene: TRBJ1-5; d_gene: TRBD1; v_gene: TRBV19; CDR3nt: TGTGCCAGTAGCAATGGACAGGACTGGTCAGCCCAGCATTTT; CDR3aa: CASSNGQDWSAQHF
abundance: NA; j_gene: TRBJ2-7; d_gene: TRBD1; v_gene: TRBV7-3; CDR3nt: TGTGCCAGCAGCTTATCAGGACAGGGTACCCACGAGCAGTACTTC; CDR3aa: CASSLSGQGTHEQYF
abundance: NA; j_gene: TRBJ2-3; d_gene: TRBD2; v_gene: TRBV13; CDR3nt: TGTGCGGGCGGGACTAGCGGGAGATATACGCAGTATTTT; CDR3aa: CAGGTSGRYTQYF
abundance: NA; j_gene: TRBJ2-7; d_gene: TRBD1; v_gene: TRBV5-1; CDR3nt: TGCGCCAGCGGCTCCGGGACAGGGAGAGATCGCTACGAGCAGTACTTC; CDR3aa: CASGSGTGRDRYEQYF
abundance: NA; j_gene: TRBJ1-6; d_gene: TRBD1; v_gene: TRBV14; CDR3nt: TGTGCCAGCAGCCAAGGGGGCAGGGGGCCCGGTTCACCCCTCCACTTT; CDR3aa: CASSQGGRGPGSPLHF
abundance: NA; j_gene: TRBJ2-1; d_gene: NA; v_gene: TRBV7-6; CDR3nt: TGTGCCAGCAGCCTAGGTTTTAGCTCCTACAATGAGCAGTTCTTC; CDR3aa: CASSLGFSSYNEQFF
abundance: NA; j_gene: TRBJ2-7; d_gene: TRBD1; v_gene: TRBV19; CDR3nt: TGTGCCAGTAGTTCCTCCTTCCGAGGGGGCGCTGAGCAGTACTTC; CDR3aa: CASSSSFRGGAEQYF
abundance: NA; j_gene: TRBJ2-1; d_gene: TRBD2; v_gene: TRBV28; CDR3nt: TGTGCCATCAAACCGGGAGGCCCTAAGTACAATGAGCAGTTCTTC; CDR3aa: CAIKPGGPKYNEQFF
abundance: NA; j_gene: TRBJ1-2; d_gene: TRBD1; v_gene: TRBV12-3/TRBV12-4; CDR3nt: TGTGCCAGCAAGTGGGGACAGAACTATGGCTACACCTTC; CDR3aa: CASKWGQNYGYTF
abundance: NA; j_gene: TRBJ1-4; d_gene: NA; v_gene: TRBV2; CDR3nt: TGTGCCAGCGCAGGTTTTAATGAAAAACTGTTTTTT; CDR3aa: CASAGFNEKLFF
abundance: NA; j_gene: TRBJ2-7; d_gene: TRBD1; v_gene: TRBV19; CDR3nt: TGTGCCAGTAGTGCGGGACAGGGGGCATCCTACGAGCAGTACTTC; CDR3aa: CASSAGQGASYEQYF
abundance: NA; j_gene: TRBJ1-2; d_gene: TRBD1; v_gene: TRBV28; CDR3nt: TGTGCCAGCAGTCTGGGACAGTCGAACTATGGCTACACCTTC; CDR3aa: CASSLGQSNYGYTF
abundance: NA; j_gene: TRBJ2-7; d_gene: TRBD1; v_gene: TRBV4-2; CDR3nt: TGTGCCAGCAGCCAAGGTCAGGGGGCTATGTACGAGCAGTACTTC; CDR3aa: CASSQGQGAMYEQYF
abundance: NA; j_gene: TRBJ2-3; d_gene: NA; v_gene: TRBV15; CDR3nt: TGTGCCACCAGCAGAGATTACCGGGACTCTCCGGCAGATACGCAGTATTTT; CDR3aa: CATSRDYRDSPADTQYF
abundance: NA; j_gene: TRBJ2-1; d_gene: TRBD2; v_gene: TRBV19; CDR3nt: TGTGCCAGTAGTCCCAGCGGGGGGAGGTACAATGAGCAGTTCTTC; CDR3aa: CASSPSGGRYNEQFF
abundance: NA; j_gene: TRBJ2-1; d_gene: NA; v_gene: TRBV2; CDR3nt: TGTGCCAGCAGTGCGGGAAATGAGCAGTTCTTC; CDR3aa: CASSAGNEQFF
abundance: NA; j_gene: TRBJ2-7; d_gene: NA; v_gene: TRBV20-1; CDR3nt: TGCAGTGCTAGATACAGCTACGAGCAGTACTTC; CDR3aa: CSARYSYEQYF
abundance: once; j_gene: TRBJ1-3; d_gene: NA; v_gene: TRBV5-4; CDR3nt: TGTGCCAGCAGCTTCCAAACAGACCCTGGAAACACCATATATTTT; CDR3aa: CASSFQTDPGNTIYF
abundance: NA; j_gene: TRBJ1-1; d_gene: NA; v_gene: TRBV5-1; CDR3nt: TGCGCCAGCAGCTTGTACGGGGGTGGTGAAGCTTTCTTT; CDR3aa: CASSLYGGGEAFF
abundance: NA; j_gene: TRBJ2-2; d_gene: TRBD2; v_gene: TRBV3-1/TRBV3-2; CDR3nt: TGTGCCAGCAGCCAAGATCTGACTAGCGGGAGGACCGGGGAGCTGTTTTTT; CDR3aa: CASSQDLTSGRTGELFF
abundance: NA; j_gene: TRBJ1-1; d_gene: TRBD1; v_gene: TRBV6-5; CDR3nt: TGTGCCAGCAGTCCCCGGACAGGCTACACTGAAGCTTTCTTT; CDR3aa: CASSPRTGYTEAFF
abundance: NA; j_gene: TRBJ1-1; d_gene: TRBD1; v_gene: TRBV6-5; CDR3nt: TGTGCCAGCAGTTATTACGACAGGGACACTGAAGCTTTCTTT; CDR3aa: CASSYYDRDTEAFF
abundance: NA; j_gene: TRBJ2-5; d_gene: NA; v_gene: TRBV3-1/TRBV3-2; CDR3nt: TGTGCCAGCAGCCAAGGGAACGGGGTACAAGAGACCCAGTACTTC; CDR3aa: CASSQGNGVQETQYF
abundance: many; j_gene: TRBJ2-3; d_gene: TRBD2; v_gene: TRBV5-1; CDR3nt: TGCGCCAGCAGCTTGGGGACTAGCGGAAGCACAGATACGCAGTATTTT; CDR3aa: CASSLGTSGSTDTQYF
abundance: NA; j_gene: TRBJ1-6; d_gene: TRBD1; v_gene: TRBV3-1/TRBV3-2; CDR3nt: TGTGCCAGCAGCCAACTTGGGACAGGGGGGATGAATTCACCCCTCCACTTT; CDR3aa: CASSQLGTGGMNSPLHF
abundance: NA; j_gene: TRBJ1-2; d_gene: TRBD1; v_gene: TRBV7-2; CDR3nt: TGTGCCAGCAGCGATGGGACAGGGGGTAATTATGGCTACACCTTC; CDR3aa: CASSDGTGGNYGYTF